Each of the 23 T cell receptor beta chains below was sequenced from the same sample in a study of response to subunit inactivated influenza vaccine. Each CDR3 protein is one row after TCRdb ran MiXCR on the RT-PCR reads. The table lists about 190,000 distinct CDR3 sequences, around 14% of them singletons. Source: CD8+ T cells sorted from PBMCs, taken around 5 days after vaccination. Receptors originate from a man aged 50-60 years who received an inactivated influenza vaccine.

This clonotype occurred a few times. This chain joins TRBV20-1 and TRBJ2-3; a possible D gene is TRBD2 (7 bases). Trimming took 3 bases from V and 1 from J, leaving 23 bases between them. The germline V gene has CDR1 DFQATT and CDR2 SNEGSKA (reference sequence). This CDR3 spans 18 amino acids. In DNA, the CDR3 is TGCAGTGCTAGGGAACCCGAGTGGGGGGGCCGCGGCACAGATACGCAGTATTTT. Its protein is CSAREPEWGGRGTDTQYF.

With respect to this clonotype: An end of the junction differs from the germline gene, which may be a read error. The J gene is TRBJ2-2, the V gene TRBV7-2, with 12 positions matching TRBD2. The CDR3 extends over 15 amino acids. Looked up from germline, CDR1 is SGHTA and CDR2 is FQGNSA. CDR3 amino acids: CASSLAGGYTGELFF. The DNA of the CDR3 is TGTGCCAGCAGCCTAGCGGGAGGGTACACCGGGGAGCTGTTTTTT.

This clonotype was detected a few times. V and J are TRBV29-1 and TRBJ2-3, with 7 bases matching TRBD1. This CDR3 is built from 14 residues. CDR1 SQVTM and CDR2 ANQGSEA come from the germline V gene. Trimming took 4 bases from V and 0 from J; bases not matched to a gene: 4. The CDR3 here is CSVGDSTSTDTQYF. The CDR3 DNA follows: TGCAGCGTTGGGGACAGTACTAGCACAGATACGCAGTATTTT.

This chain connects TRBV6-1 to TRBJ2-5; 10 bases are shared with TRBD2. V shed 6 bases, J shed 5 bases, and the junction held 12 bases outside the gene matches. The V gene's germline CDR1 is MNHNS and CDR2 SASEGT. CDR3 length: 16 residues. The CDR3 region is CASSRILAGDRETQYF. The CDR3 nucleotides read TGTGCCAGCAGCCGAATCCTAGCGGGAGATAGGGAGACCCAGTACTTC.

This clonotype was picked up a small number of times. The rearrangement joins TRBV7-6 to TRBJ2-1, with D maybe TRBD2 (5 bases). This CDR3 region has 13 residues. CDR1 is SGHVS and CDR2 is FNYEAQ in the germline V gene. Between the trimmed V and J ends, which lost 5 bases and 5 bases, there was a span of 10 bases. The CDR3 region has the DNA TGTGCCAGCAGCCCCGGGATTAACAATGAGCAGTTCTTC. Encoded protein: CASSPGINNEQFF.

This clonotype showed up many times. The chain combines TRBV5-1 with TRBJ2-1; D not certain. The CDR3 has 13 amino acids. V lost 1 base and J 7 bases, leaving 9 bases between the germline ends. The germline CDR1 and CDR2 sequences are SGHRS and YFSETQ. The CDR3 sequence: CASSLFVLNEQFF. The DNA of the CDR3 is TGCGCCAGCAGCTTGTTTGTTTTAAATGAGCAGTTCTTC.

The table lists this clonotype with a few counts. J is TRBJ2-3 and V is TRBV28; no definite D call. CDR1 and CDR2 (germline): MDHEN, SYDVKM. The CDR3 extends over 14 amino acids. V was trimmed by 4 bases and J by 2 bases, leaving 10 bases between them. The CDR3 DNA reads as TGTGCCAGCAGTTACCGGACCGACACAGATACGCAGTATTTT. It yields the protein CASSYRTDTDTQYF.

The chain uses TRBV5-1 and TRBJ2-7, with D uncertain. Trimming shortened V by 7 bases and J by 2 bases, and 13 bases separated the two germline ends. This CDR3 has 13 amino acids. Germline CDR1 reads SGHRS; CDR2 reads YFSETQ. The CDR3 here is CASRWDPAYEQYF. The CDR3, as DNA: TGCGCCAGCCGATGGGATCCGGCCTACGAGCAGTACTTC.

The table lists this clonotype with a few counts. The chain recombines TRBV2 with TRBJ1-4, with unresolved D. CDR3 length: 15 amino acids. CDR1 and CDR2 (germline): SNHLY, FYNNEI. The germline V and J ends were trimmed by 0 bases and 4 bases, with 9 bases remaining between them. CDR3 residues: CASSEAPTLNEKLFF. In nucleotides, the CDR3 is TGTGCCAGCAGTGAAGCGCCCACCCTTAATGAAAAACTGTTTTTT.

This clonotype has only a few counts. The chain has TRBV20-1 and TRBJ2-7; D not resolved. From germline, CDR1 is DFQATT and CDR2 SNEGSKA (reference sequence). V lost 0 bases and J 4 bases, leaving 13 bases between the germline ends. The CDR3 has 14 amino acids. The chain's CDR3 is CSARDVNREYEQYF. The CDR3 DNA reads TGCAGTGCTAGAGATGTGAACAGAGAGTACGAGCAGTACTTC.

The CDR3 is CASSVETSGHNEQFF. The CDR3 nucleotides are TGTGCCAGCAGCGTAGAGACTAGCGGGCACAATGAGCAGTTCTTC. The rearrangement links TRBV7-9 to TRBJ2-1; TRBD2 aligns across 10 bases. This CDR3 comprises 15 residues. The V gene end was trimmed by 5 bases and the J gene end by 5 bases; junction bases not matched to a gene: 6. The V gene's germline CDR1 is SEHNR and CDR2 FQNEAQ (reference sequence).

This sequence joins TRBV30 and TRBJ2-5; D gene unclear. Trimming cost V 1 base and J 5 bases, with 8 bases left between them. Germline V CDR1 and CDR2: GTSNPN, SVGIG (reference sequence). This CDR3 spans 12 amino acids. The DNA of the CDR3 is TGTGCCTGGAGTGAGGCCGAGGAGACCCAGTACTTC. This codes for CAWSEAEETQYF. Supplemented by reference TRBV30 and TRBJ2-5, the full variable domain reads SQTIHQWPATLVQPVGSPLSLECTVEGTSNPNLYWYRQAAGRGLQLLFYSVGIGQISSEVPQNLSASRPQDRQFILSSKKLLLSDSGFYLCAWSEAEETQYFGPGTRLLVL.

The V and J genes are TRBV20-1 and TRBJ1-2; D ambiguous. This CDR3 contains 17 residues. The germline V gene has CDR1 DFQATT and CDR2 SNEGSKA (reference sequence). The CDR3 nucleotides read TGCTGCGCTAGAGATCCGGAGGACCTAGGAGCTAACTATGGCTACACCTTC. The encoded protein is CCARDPEDLGANYGYTF.

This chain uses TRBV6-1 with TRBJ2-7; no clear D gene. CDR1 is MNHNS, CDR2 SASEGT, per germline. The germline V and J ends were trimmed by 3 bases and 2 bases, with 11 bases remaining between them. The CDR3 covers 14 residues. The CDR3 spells CASSDRTEAYEQYF. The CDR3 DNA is TGTGCCAGCAGTGACAGAACAGAGGCCTACGAGCAGTACTTC.

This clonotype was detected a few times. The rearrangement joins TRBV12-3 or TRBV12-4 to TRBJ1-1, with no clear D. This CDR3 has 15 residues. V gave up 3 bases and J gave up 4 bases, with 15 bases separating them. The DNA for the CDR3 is TGTGCCAGCAGTTTTTCCCGAAAAGGTACCACTGAAGCTTTCTTT. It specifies CASSFSRKGTTEAFF.

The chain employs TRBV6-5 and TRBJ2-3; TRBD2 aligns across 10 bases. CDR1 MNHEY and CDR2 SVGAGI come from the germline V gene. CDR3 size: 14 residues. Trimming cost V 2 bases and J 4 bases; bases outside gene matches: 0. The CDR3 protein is CASSYSGGADTQYF. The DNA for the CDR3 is TGTGCCAGCAGTTACAGCGGGGGGGCAGATACGCAGTATTTT.

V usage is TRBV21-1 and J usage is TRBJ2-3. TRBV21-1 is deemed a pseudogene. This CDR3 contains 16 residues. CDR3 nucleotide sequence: TGTGCCAGCAGCAAACGTAGCCGTCCGCGTAGCTATACGCAGTATTTT. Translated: CASSKRSRPRSYTQYF.

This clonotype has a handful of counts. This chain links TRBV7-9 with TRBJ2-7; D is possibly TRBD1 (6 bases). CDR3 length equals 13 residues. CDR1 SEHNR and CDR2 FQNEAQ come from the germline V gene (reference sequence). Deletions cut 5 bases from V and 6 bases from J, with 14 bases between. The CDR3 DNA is TGTGCCAGCAGCCATCCCGGGACACCCGAGCAGTACTTC. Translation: CASSHPGTPEQYF.

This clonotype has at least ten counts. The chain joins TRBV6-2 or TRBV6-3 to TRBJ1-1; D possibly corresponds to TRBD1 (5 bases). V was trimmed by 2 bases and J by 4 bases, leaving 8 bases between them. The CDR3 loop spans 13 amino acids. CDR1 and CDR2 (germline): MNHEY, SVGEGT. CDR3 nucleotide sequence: TGTGCCAGCAGTTACGTGGGGGGCACTGAAGCTTTCTTT. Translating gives CASSYVGGTEAFF.

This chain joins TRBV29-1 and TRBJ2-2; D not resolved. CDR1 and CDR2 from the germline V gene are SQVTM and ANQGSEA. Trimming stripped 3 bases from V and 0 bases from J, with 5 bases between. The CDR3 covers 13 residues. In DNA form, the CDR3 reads TGCAGCGTTGAGTATGCGAACACCGGGGAGCTGTTTTTT. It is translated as CSVEYANTGELFF.

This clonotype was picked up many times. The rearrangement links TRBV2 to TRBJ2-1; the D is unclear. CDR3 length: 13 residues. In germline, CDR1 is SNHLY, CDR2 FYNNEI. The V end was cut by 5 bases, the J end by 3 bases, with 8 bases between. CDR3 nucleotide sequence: TGTGCCAGCAGTCCCACAGTCTACAATGAGCAGTTCTTC. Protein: CASSPTVYNEQFF.

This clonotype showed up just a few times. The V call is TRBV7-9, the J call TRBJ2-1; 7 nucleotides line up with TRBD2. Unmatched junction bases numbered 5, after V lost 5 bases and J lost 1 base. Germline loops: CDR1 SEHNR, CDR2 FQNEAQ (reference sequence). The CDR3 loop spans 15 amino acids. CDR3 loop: CASSVTSDSYNEQFF. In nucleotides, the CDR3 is TGTGCCAGCAGCGTCACTAGCGATTCCTACAATGAGCAGTTCTTC.

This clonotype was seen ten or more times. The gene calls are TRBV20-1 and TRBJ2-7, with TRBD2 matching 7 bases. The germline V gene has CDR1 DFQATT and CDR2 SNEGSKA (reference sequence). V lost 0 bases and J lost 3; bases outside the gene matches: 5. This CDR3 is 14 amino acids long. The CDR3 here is CSARDTQRDYEQYF. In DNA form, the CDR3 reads TGCAGTGCTAGAGATACCCAGCGGGACTACGAGCAGTACTTC.